Listed below are T cell receptor beta chains from one sample, sequenced in a study of T cell responses to AZD1222 COVID-19 vaccine. The repertoire was sequenced with immunoSEQ multiplex PCR; TCRdb's copy has only in-frame clones and lacks some. The sample holds about 88,000 clones, 75% to 95% seen once. The specimen was peripheral blood, collected 28 days after the second AZD1222 dose. The receptors here all came from an adult who received the AZD1222 COVID-19 vaccine. Both conserved end residues are part of each CDR3.

v_gene: TRBV12-3/TRBV12-4; CDR3aa: CASSLTNEQFF
v_gene: TRBV28; CDR3aa: CASSQGVRGLGKLFF
v_gene: TRBV19; CDR3aa: CASSMDRNYGYTF
v_gene: TRBV28; CDR3aa: CASSTHQGSGNTIYF
v_gene: TRBV19; CDR3aa: CASSSWGKGGVETQYF
v_gene: TRBV5-3; CDR3aa: CARSLPELAASTDTQYF
v_gene: TRBV18; CDR3aa: CASSEQGGSNQPQHF
v_gene: TRBV27; CDR3aa: CASSFRGTGQGAYEQYF
v_gene: TRBV5-5; CDR3aa: CASSLGTLGHEQYF
v_gene: TRBV19; CDR3aa: CASSARNGYTF
v_gene: TRBV20-1; CDR3aa: CSANEGGAETQYF
v_gene: TRBV13; CDR3aa: CASSLGLAGGIETQYF
v_gene: TRBV5-6; CDR3aa: CASSLVDRGPYEQYF
v_gene: TRBV5-1; CDR3aa: CASSLTTQETQYF
v_gene: TRBV6-5; CDR3aa: CASSPPGRYGYTF
v_gene: TRBV11-2; CDR3aa: CASSLVQGYEQYF
v_gene: TRBV30; CDR3aa: CAWSVRLTDEQYF
v_gene: TRBV7-2; CDR3aa: CASSLVGQGYGYTF
v_gene: TRBV11-2; CDR3aa: CASSPRGRAAGELFF
v_gene: TRBV5-1; CDR3aa: CASSFSWDASYEQYF
v_gene: TRBV5-1; CDR3aa: CASSRYQGVGSVTNVLTF
v_gene: TRBV14; CDR3aa: CASSLTGMETEAFF
v_gene: TRBV5-1; CDR3aa: CASTRDRGNTEAFF
v_gene: TRBV6-5; CDR3aa: CASGPYGGNTEAFF
v_gene: TRBV7-9; CDR3aa: CASSFDRAGTDTQYF
v_gene: TRBV7-8; CDR3aa: CASSLPLAARRSFHNEQFF
v_gene: TRBV7-2; CDR3aa: CASSQAGGRINEQFF
v_gene: TRBV7-7; CDR3aa: CASSSHGRYSNQPQHF
v_gene: TRBV4-3; CDR3aa: CASSNGQKTYEQYF
v_gene: TRBV5-1; CDR3aa: CASRPIEGSYNSPLHF
v_gene: TRBV9; CDR3aa: CASSGPTGPEYF